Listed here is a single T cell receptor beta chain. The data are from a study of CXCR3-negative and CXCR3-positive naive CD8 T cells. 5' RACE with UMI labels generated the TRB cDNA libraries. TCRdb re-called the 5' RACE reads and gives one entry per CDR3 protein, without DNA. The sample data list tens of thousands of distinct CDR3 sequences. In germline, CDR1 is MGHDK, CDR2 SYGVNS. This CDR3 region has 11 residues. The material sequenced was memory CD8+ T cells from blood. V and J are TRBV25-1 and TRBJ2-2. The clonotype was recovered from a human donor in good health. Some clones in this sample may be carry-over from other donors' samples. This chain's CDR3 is CPSSEVWELFF.